The 20 T cell receptor beta chains presented below share a single source sample, sequenced in a study of response to subunit inactivated influenza vaccine. One entry per CDR3 protein results from TCRdb running MiXCR on the RT-PCR reads. Of about 530,000 distinct CDR3 sequences listed, 10% to 15% are singletons. Sample: PBMCs from blood, taken 35 to 45 days after vaccination. These receptors were taken from a man aged 45-60 years who received an inactivated influenza vaccine.

In this sample, this clonotype turned up many times. The chain's CDR3 is CAKCTDTQYF. CDR3 nucleotides: TGTGCAAAATGCACAGATACGCAGTATTTT. This sequence joins TRBV28 and TRBJ2-3; D not resolved. This CDR3 spans 10 amino acids. The V gene's germline CDR1 is MDHEN and CDR2 SYDVKM.

The J gene is TRBJ2-3, the V gene TRBV6-1; D gene unclear. This CDR3 region has 13 residues. Trimming stripped 11 bases from V and 0 bases from J, with 12 bases between. Germline lookup yields CDR1 MNHNS and CDR2 SASEGT. CDR3 protein: CAGFSSSTDTQYF. Written as DNA, the CDR3 is TGTGCCGGGTTTAGCTCTAGCACAGATACGCAGTATTTT.

V is TRBV5-1 and J is TRBJ2-7; no firm D call. The CDR3 loop spans 12 amino acids. CDR1 and CDR2 from the germline V gene are SGHRS and YFSETQ. The V end lost 7 bases, the J end lost 0 bases, and 8 bases lay between the germline ends. DNA of the CDR3: TGCGCCAGCGGCCCCAGCTCCTACGAGCAGTACTTC. Its translation: CASGPSSYEQYF.

The V call is TRBV24-1, the J call TRBJ1-5; D not certain. The CDR3 is 14 amino acids. Germline V gene lookup returns CDR1 KGHDR and CDR2 SFDVKD. V gave up 1 base and J gave up 4 bases, with 7 bases separating them. The CDR3 spells CATSDFRRNQPQHF. DNA of the CDR3: TGTGCCACCAGTGATTTCAGGCGGAATCAGCCCCAGCATTTT.

This clonotype was counted between two and nine times. V usage is TRBV15 and J usage is TRBJ1-1; D ambiguous. V dropped 3 bases and J dropped 1 base, with 9 bases sitting between them. The CDR3 runs 14 residues. CDR1 is LNHNV, CDR2 YYDKDF, per germline (reference sequence). The CDR3 here is CATSRELGNTEAFF. In nucleotides, the CDR3 is TGTGCCACCAGCAGGGAACTCGGGAACACTGAAGCTTTCTTT.

The chain has TRBV9 and TRBJ2-7; 7 positions agree with TRBD1. The CDR3 has 15 amino acids. V shed 0 bases and J 3 bases; nucleotides not matched to a gene: 6. CDR1 and CDR2 from the germline V gene are SGDLS and YYNGEE. The CDR3 DNA is TGTGCCAGCAGCGTAGGTCTCGGACAGGACTACGAGCAGTACTTC. This encodes CASSVGLGQDYEQYF.

This clonotype showed up just a few times. The J gene is TRBJ1-5, the V gene TRBV20-1; 7 bases line up with TRBD1. Per germline, CDR1 DFQATT and CDR2 SNEGSKA (reference sequence). Trimming cost V 3 bases and J 4 bases; bases outside gene matches: 3. This CDR3 has 13 residues. Written as DNA, the CDR3 is TGCAGTGCTAGCGGGACAGCTAATCAGCCCCAGCATTTT. The encoded protein is CSASGTANQPQHF.

A few counts support this clonotype. The genes are TRBV5-6 and TRBJ2-7, with D possibly matching TRBD1 (8 bases). Germline-derived CDR1 and CDR2 are SGHDT and YYEEEE. This CDR3 spans 17 amino acids. Trimming took 6 bases from V and 2 from J, leaving 24 bases between them. CDR3 sequence (DNA): TGTGCCAGCACCCTGACAGGGGAGGGTGGGAGAGCCTACGAGCAGTACTTC. Protein sequence: CASTLTGEGGRAYEQYF.

This rearrangement joins TRBV3-1 to TRBJ1-2; possibly TRBD1 for D (6 bases). The CDR3 is made up of 16 amino acids. Germline lookup yields CDR1 LGHDT and CDR2 YNNKEL (reference sequence). Trimming stripped 2 bases from V and 0 bases from J, with 13 bases between. For the CDR3, the DNA is TGTGCCAGCAGCCAACCCGGACAGACAGCTAACTATGGCTACACCTTC. Protein: CASSQPGQTANYGYTF.

This clonotype has just a few counts. The rearrangement uses TRBV20-1 and TRBJ2-3; D not resolved. The V end lost 3 bases, the J end lost 4 bases, and 11 bases lay between the germline ends. The length of the CDR3 is 13 residues. From germline, CDR1 is DFQATT and CDR2 SNEGSKA (reference sequence). The CDR3 loop is CSARGGVADTQYF. In nucleotides, the CDR3 is TGCAGTGCTAGGGGTGGCGTGGCAGATACGCAGTATTTT.

There are a few counts of this clonotype. The chain recombines TRBV9 with TRBJ2-6; 7 bases match TRBD1. Germline CDR1 and CDR2: SGDLS and YYNGEE. Trimming removed 4 bases from V and 0 bases from J; junction bases left unmatched: 7. CDR3 length: 17 amino acids. CDR3 residues: CASSTRTGLSGANVLTF. Written as DNA, the CDR3 is TGTGCCAGCAGCACCAGGACAGGCCTCTCTGGGGCCAACGTCCTGACTTTC.

This clonotype was counted at least ten times. The V and J genes are TRBV7-8 and TRBJ2-3, with unresolved D. The CDR3 covers 13 residues. CDR1 and CDR2 from the germline V gene are SGHVS and FQNEAQ. V was shortened by 5 bases and J by 4 bases, with 10 bases between the two germline ends. As DNA, the CDR3 is TGTGCCAGCAGCCCTCTTCTGCCAGATACGCAGTATTTT. Translated: CASSPLLPDTQYF.

The chain is built from TRBV11-2 and TRBJ2-2; D may be TRBD1 or TRBD2 (5 bases each). With 8 bases removed from V and 2 bases from J, the gap between germline ends came to 9 bases. The CDR3 totals 13 residues. CDR1 and CDR2 from the germline V gene are SGHAT and FQNNGV. For the CDR3, the DNA is TGTGCCAGCGGGACCCTCAACACCGGGGAGCTGTTTTTT. Protein product: CASGTLNTGELFF.

This clonotype was picked up a small number of times. CDR3 amino acids: CSAWKTKEAFF. The CDR3 nucleotides read TGCAGTGCTTGGAAGACGAAGGAAGCTTTCTTT. The J gene is TRBJ1-1, the V gene TRBV20-1; unclear D gene. V was clipped by 5 bases and J by 8 bases, with 12 bases between them. Germline-derived CDR1 and CDR2 are DFQATT and SNEGSKA (reference sequence). The CDR3 is 11 amino acids.

This clonotype was detected many times. The rearrangement uses TRBV19 and TRBJ1-6; 9 bases are a match to TRBD1. The CDR3 contains 14 residues. J lost 7 bases, V lost 3 bases, and 1 base had no gene match. Germline CDR1 LNHDA, CDR2 SQIVND (reference sequence). The chain's CDR3 is CASSIGTGNSPLHF. The CDR3 region has the DNA TGTGCCAGTAGTATCGGGACAGGGAATTCACCCCTCCACTTT.

This clonotype was found once. The chain recombines TRBV4-2 with TRBJ2-7; D not certain. Germline lookup yields CDR1 LGHNA and CDR2 YNFKEQ. Trimming pared 1 base from V and 1 base from J, leaving 17 bases between. The CDR3 loop spans 17 amino acids. Written as DNA, the CDR3 is TGTGCCAGCAGCCAAGTCCGCCTAACATGGAATTCCTACGAGCAGTACTTC. Protein sequence: CASSQVRLTWNSYEQYF.

V is TRBV6-1 and J is TRBJ1-3; no definite D call. CDR3 length: 15 residues. The V gene's germline CDR1 is MNHNS and CDR2 SASEGT. Trimming pared 7 bases from V and 4 bases from J, leaving 17 bases between. The CDR3 spells CASTEYTNGGNTIYF. DNA for the CDR3: TGTGCCAGCACAGAGTATACCAATGGGGGAAACACCATATATTTT.

This clonotype was seen more than once but under ten times. This sequence joins TRBV5-1 and TRBJ2-1, with D tentatively TRBD1 (6 bases). From germline, CDR1 is SGHRS and CDR2 YFSETQ. The CDR3 is 17 residues long. V was shortened by 0 bases and J by 4 bases, with 17 bases between the two germline ends. The CDR3 loop reads CASSLVLLDRSYNEQFF. The CDR3 region has the DNA TGCGCCAGCAGCTTGGTCCTACTAGACAGGTCTTACAATGAGCAGTTCTTC.

This clonotype has at least ten counts. This chain links TRBV27 with TRBJ1-1; 7 nucleotides agree with TRBD1. Germline CDR1 MNHEY, CDR2 SMNVEV (reference sequence). V trimming: 6 bases; J trimming: 4 bases; junction bases outside the gene matches: 8. This CDR3 has 14 residues. The CDR3 is CASRRQGGTTEAFF. The DNA for the CDR3 is TGTGCCAGCAGGCGACAGGGAGGCACCACTGAAGCTTTCTTT.

This chain links TRBV28 with TRBJ2-1; D could derive from TRBD1 or TRBD2 (5 bases each). CDR1 is MDHEN, CDR2 SYDVKM, per germline. Trimming took off 5 bases at V and 4 bases at J, with 21 bases between the two ends. The CDR3 has 17 residues. CDR3 in DNA: TGTGCCAGCAGTGGAGGAACGGGGCCCTCGTCGTACAATGAGCAGTTCTTC. Amino acids: CASSGGTGPSSYNEQFF.